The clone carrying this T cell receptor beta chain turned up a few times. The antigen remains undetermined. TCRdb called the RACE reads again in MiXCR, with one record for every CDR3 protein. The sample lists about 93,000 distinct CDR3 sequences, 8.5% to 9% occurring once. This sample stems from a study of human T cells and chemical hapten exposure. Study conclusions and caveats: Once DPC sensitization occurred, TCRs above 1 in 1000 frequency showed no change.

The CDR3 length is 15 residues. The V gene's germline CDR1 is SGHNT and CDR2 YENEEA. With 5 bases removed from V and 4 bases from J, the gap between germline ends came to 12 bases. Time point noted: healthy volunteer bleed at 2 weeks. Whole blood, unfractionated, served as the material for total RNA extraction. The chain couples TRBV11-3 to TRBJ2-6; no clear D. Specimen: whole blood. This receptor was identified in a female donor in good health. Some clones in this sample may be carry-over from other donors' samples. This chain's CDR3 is CASSHVWGGANVLTF. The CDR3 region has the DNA TGTGCCAGCAGCCACGTATGGGGAGGGGCCAACGTCCTGACTTTC.